The T cell receptor beta chain described here comes from a study of PD-1 blockade in classical Hodgkin lymphoma. Looking at the study overall: It was nivolumab at 3 mg/kg, given intravenously every 2 weeks, that patients received.

The germline gives CDR1 MDHEN, CDR2 SYDVKM. The length of the CDR3 is 16 residues. V dropped 10 bases and J dropped 0 bases, with 18 bases sitting between them. Study observations and caveats: Before treatment, TCR diversity in newly diagnosed patients was reportedly lower than in healthy donors. Baseline diversity in complete responders resembled that of newly diagnosed patients.

The repertoire was sequenced with immunoSEQ multiplex PCR; TCRdb's copy has only in-frame clones and lacks some. The sample has about 94,000 clones, more than 85% seen once. Time point described: cycle 4 day 1 (C4D1), after five to seven weeks of nivolumab. There was relapse after autologous stem cell transplantation in every patient, and there was variation in brentuximab vedotin exposure. On this clone: Its antigen is undetermined.

The source is a human donor with classical Hodgkin lymphoma. The J gene is TRBJ2-2, the V gene TRBV28; D is tentatively TRBD1 or TRBD2 (5 bases each). The source material was peripheral blood mononuclear cells (PBMCs), sampled before the fourth cycle of nivolumab. Here the CDR3 reads CAIPAGRAANTGELFF. The CDR3 coding sequence is TGTGCCATCCCAGCAGGGAGAGCCGCGAACACCGGGGAGCTGTTTTTT.